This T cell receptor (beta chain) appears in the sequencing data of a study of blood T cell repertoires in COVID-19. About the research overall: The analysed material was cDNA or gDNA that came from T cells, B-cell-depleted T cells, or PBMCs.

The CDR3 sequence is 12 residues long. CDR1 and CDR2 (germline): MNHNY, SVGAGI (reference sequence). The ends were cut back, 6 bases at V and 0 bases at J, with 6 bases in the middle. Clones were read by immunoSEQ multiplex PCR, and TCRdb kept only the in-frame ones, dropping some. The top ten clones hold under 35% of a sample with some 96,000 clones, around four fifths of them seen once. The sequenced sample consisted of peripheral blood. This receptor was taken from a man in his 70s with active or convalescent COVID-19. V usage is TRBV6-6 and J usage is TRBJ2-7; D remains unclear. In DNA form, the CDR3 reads TGTGCCAGCAGCATGAGCTCCTACGAGCAGTACTTC. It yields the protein CASSMSSYEQYF.